These 19 T cell receptor beta chains were sequenced from one sample in a study of CD8 T cells in ankylosing spondylitis (dated by TCRdb to about 2017). The method was 5' RACE. Sequencing instrument: Illumina HiSeq 2500. TCRdb reran the public reads through fastp at Q25 and MiXCR, keeping productive beta chains. Identical CDR3 proteins give one entry, which carries the most common genes and DNA. The sample table lists about 400,000 distinct CDR3 sequences, approximately 22% of them with a count of one. Jointly, the top ten make up under 15% of the sample. The sequenced material came from blood, either unsorted or a sorted T cell fraction (not recorded which). The receptors were gathered from a male donor with ankylosing spondylitis or in good health (not recorded which).

J is TRBJ2-7 and V is TRBV28; no reliable D call. The CDR3 is 12 residues long. CDR1 is MDHEN and CDR2 is SYDVKM in the germline V gene. Trimming stripped 4 bases from V and 2 bases from J, with 6 bases between. CDR3 sequence: CASSSRAYEQYF. The CDR3 bases are TGTGCCAGCAGTTCTCGTGCCTACGAGCAGTACTTC.

There are many counts of this clonotype. The V gene is TRBV29-1, the J gene TRBJ2-1, with D possibly matching TRBD1 (5 bases). V lost 7 bases and J 5 bases, leaving 12 bases between the germline ends. The CDR3 has 12 residues. Germline V gives CDR1 SQVTM, CDR2 ANQGSEA. The CDR3 here is CSGEQVNNEQFF. The CDR3 DNA sequence: TGCAGCGGAGAACAGGTTAACAATGAGCAGTTCTTC.

The chain links TRBV4-1 to TRBJ2-3; 9 positions match TRBD2. The CDR3 covers 15 residues. V was pared by 3 bases and J by 6 bases, with 7 bases of the junction left unmatched. Germline CDR1 MGHRA, CDR2 YSYEKL. The CDR3 loop reads CASSHLAGAGDTQYF. The CDR3 DNA reads as TGCGCCAGCAGCCATTTAGCGGGGGCAGGGGATACGCAGTATTTT.

The count of this clonotype is one. The genes are TRBV12-3 or TRBV12-4 and TRBJ2-1, with 7 bases matching TRBD1. J lost 3 bases, V lost 7 bases, and 9 bases had no gene match. CDR3 size: 15 residues. For the CDR3, the DNA is TGTGCCAGCACCTCCCCCCGGACAGGCTACAATGAGCAGTTCTTC. Translated: CASTSPRTGYNEQFF.

This clonotype was detected only a few times. The genes are TRBV5-1 and TRBJ2-1; D may match TRBD1 or TRBD2 (5 bases each). Trimming removed 0 bases from V and 9 bases from J, with 13 bases in between. This CDR3 spans 14 amino acids. The V gene's germline CDR1 is SGHRS and CDR2 YFSETQ. The CDR3 sequence: CASSLGYGTGEQFF. In DNA form, the CDR3 reads TGCGCCAGCAGCTTGGGCTACGGGACCGGTGAGCAGTTCTTC.

This clonotype appeared a few times. J is TRBJ2-2 and V is TRBV4-1; D gene unclear. In germline, CDR1 is MGHRA, CDR2 YSYEKL. V was cut by 2 bases and J by 3 bases, with 7 bases left in between. This CDR3 contains 14 residues. Here the CDR3 DNA reads TGCGCCAGCAGCCAAAAAACATACACCGGGGAGCTGTTTTTT. The encoded protein is CASSQKTYTGELFF.

This sequence joins TRBV25-1 and TRBJ2-3, with 8 positions matching TRBD1. The CDR3 length is 15 residues. V was clipped by 2 bases and J by 6 bases; unmatched bases: 7. In germline, CDR1 is MGHDK, CDR2 SYGVNS. CDR3 loop: CASSEIGQGADTQYF. The CDR3, as DNA: TGTGCCAGCAGTGAAATCGGGCAGGGGGCGGATACGCAGTATTTT.

V and J are TRBV5-4 and TRBJ1-3; tentative D call: TRBD1 (5 bases). CDR1 SGHNT and CDR2 YYREEE come from the germline V gene (reference sequence). The length of the CDR3 is 15 residues. Trimming shortened V by 0 bases and J by 0 bases, and 7 bases separated the two germline ends. The CDR3 DNA follows: TGTGCCAGCAGCTTGGGGACAAACTCTGGAAACACCATATATTTT. Translated, it gives CASSLGTNSGNTIYF.

The chain has TRBV12-3 or TRBV12-4 and TRBJ2-2, with TRBD1 matching over 8 bases. The CDR3 runs 15 residues. Trimming removed 6 bases from V and 2 bases from J; junction bases left unmatched: 5. The DNA of the CDR3 is TGTGCCAGCAGACGGACAGGGATCAACACCGGGGAGCTGTTTTTT. The encoded protein is CASRRTGINTGELFF.

The chain's CDR3 is CASSDPGYNEQFF. Here the CDR3 DNA reads TGTGCCAGCTCGGATCCCGGTTACAATGAGCAGTTCTTC. This chain connects TRBV18 to TRBJ2-1; D unresolved. The CDR3 runs to 13 residues. V shed 6 bases and J shed 4 bases, with 10 bases lying between them. Germline CDR1 reads KGHSH; CDR2 reads LQKENI.

The rearrangement links TRBV10-3 to TRBJ2-7; TRBD1 matches at 7 bases. The CDR3 runs to 13 residues. Germline-derived CDR1 and CDR2 are ENHRY and SYGVKD. Trimming cost V 10 bases and J 4 bases; bases outside gene matches: 10. Here the CDR3 DNA reads TGTGCCACCCACGGGACAGACTCATACGAGCAGTACTTC. It specifies CATHGTDSYEQYF.

This sequence joins TRBV29-1 and TRBJ1-1; D unresolved. The CDR3 sequence is 11 residues long. Germline V gene sequence: CDR1 SQVTM, CDR2 ANQGSEA. The germline V and J ends were trimmed by 7 bases and 11 bases, with 17 bases remaining between them. CDR3 DNA: TGCAGCGCCGCTACTGGGATGGGGGCTTTCTTT. It yields the protein CSAATGMGAFF. The full variable domain, with the rest looked up from reference TRBV29-1 and TRBJ1-1, is SAVISQKPSRDICQRGTSLTIQCQVDSQVTMMFWYRQQPGQSLTLIATANQGSEATYESGFVIDKFPISRPNLTFSTLTVSNMSPEDSSIYLCSAATGMGAFFGQGTRLTVV.

The chain carries TRBV5-1 and TRBJ2-5; 13 bases agree with TRBD2. V dropped 1 base and J dropped 1; count of bases not matched to a gene: 7. The length of the CDR3 is 18 residues. In germline, CDR1 is SGHRS, CDR2 YFSETQ. Here the CDR3 DNA reads TGCGCCAGCAGCTTGCCGACTAGCGGGGGGCCCCTCCAAGAGACCCAGTACTTC. It is translated as CASSLPTSGGPLQETQYF. Combining the CDR3 with reference TRBV5-1 and TRBJ2-5 gives the whole variable domain KAGVTQTPRYLIKTRGQQVTLSCSPISGHRSVSWYQQTPGQGLQFLFEYFSETQRNKGNFPGRFSGRQFSNSRSEMNVSTLELGDSALYLCASSLPTSGGPLQETQYFGPGTRLLVL.

This clonotype was detected only once. This chain uses TRBV7-9 with TRBJ1-2; D is unclear. The CDR3 is 13 amino acids. The germline V and J ends were trimmed by 4 bases and 2 bases, with 8 bases remaining between them. The germline gives CDR1 SEHNR, CDR2 FQNEAQ (reference sequence). The CDR3 DNA sequence: TGTGCCAGCAGCTATAACAGAAACTATGGCTACACCTTC. Protein sequence: CASSYNRNYGYTF.

This clonotype has a handful of counts. The J gene is TRBJ2-5, the V gene TRBV2; no clear D gene. This CDR3 spans 13 amino acids. Deletions cut 6 bases from V and 4 bases from J, with 12 bases between. Germline CDR1 and CDR2: SNHLY and FYNNEI. The CDR3 nucleotides are TGTGCCAGCAGCCACCCCTGGCGAGAGACCCAGTACTTC. As protein: CASSHPWRETQYF.

This clonotype has just a few counts. V is TRBV28 and J is TRBJ1-1, with D possibly matching TRBD1 (6 bases). V was cut by 3 bases and J by 1 base, with 18 bases left in between. The V gene's germline CDR1 is MDHEN and CDR2 SYDVKM. The CDR3 is 17 amino acids. The DNA of the CDR3 is TGTGCCAGCAGTTTTTGGGAGACAGGACTTCCGAACACTGAAGCTTTCTTT. It translates to CASSFWETGLPNTEAFF.

This chain uses TRBV2 with TRBJ2-7, with TRBD2 identical over 8 bases. The germline V gene has CDR1 SNHLY and CDR2 FYNNEI. Trimming removed 2 bases from V and 3 bases from J; junction bases left unmatched: 6. The CDR3 contains 15 residues. The CDR3 DNA is TGTGCCAGCAGTGAACATTGGCGGGGGGACTACGAGCAGTACTTC. Translating gives CASSEHWRGDYEQYF.

This rearrangement joins TRBV7-9 to TRBJ1-1; D may be TRBD1 (5 bases). The CDR3 consists of 13 residues. Germline V gene lookup returns CDR1 SEHNR and CDR2 FQNEAQ (reference sequence). V lost 6 bases and J 5 bases, leaving 13 bases between the germline ends. In DNA form, the CDR3 reads TGTGCCAGCAGGTTCGTGGAGGGGACTGAAGCTTTCTTT. As protein: CASRFVEGTEAFF.

This clonotype was seen more than once but under ten times. The chain employs TRBV29-1 and TRBJ2-3, with TRBD2 identical over 11 bases. The germline V gene encodes CDR1 SQVTM and CDR2 ANQGSEA. The CDR3 extends over 14 amino acids. V was pared by 1 base and J by 3 bases, with 0 bases of the junction left unmatched. CDR3 sequence: CSVEGLAGTDTQYF. The CDR3 DNA is TGCAGCGTTGAAGGACTAGCGGGGACAGATACGCAGTATTTT.